Below, 24 T cell receptor beta chains from the same sample are listed, as sequenced in a study of OX40 agonist ivuxolimab in advanced cancers. This table comes from immunoSEQ multiplex PCR, and its TCRdb copy is limited to in-frame clones, with some not included. The sample carries 75,000 to 95,000 clones, 80% to 90% recorded once. Sequencing was performed on CD4+ or CD8+ T cells sorted from blood, taken in a trial of the OX40 agonist ivuxolimab. The source of these receptors is an adult with an advanced solid tumor such as melanoma, head and neck, liver or kidney cancer.

The chain joins TRBV11-2 to TRBJ1-3; D is ambiguous. This CDR3 has 14 amino acids. V shed 5 bases and J shed 0 bases, with 8 bases lying between them. CDR1 and CDR2 (germline): SGHAT, FQNNGV. DNA of the CDR3: TGTGCCAGCAGCCCTCTGAGCTCTGGAAACACCATATATTTT. This gives the protein CASSPLSSGNTIYF. The variable domain in full, with the rest retrieved from reference TRBV11-2 and TRBJ1-3, is EAGVAQSPRYKIIEKRQSVAFWCNPISGHATLYWYQQILGQGPKLLIQFQNNGVVDDSQLPKDRFSAERLKGVDSTLKIQPAKLEDSAVYLCASSPLSSGNTIYFGEGSWLTVV.

The J gene is TRBJ1-5, the V gene TRBV28; a weak D match, TRBD1 (5 bases). The CDR3 contains 18 residues. Looked up from germline, CDR1 is MDHEN and CDR2 is SYDVKM. Trimming left V 9 bases short and J 3 bases short, with 27 bases between. The DNA for the CDR3 is TGTGCCAGTACCAAATGGGGAGGGGCACGGCGGGTCAATCAGCCCCAGCATTTT. This gives the protein CASTKWGGARRVNQPQHF.

The rearrangement uses TRBV2 and TRBJ1-1; maybe TRBD1 (6 bases). Trimming removed 8 bases at V and 2 bases at J, with 18 bases between. This CDR3 is 15 amino acids long. Germline values: CDR1 SNHLY, CDR2 FYNNEI. In nucleotides, the CDR3 is TGTGCCAGCCAGGGGCCATGGGGGAAAAACACTGAAGCTTTCTTT. Translating gives CASQGPWGKNTEAFF. Full variable domain (missing parts from reference TRBV2 and TRBJ1-1): EPEVTQTPSHQVTQMGQEVILRCVPISNHLYFYWYRQILGQKVEFLVSFYNNEISEKSEIFDDQFSVERPDGSNFTLKIRSTKLEDSAMYFCASQGPWGKNTEAFFGQGTRLTVV.

This clone came up once. The genes are TRBV9 and TRBJ1-2, with D maybe TRBD1 (5 bases). Germline V lookup: CDR1 SGDLS, CDR2 YYNGEE. CDR3 size: 13 residues. V gave up 3 bases and J gave up 7 bases, with 13 bases separating them. The CDR3 sequence: CASSADNMGGYTF. The CDR3 nucleotides are TGTGCCAGCAGCGCGGACAACATGGGTGGCTACACCTTC.

The CDR3 protein is CASSLHRDTEAFF. As DNA, the CDR3 is TGTGCCAGCAGCTTACACAGGGACACTGAAGCTTTCTTT. The chain joins TRBV7-7 to TRBJ1-1, with a weak D call TRBD1 (6 bases). Germline assignment: CDR1 SSHAT and CDR2 FNYEAQ (reference sequence). Trimming cost V 2 bases and J 3 bases, with 7 bases left between them. The CDR3 extends over 13 amino acids. Together with reference TRBV7-7 and TRBJ1-1, the CDR3 gives the full variable domain: GAGVSQSPRYKVTKRGQDVTLRCDPISSHATLYWYQQALGQGPEFLTYFNYEAQPDKSGLPSDRFSAERPEGSISTLTIQRTEQRDSAMYRCASSLHRDTEAFFGQGTRLTVV.

V is TRBV10-3 and J is TRBJ2-7, with D maybe TRBD1 (5 bases). Germline CDR1 ENHRY, CDR2 SYGVKD. The ends were cut back, 3 bases at V and 0 bases at J, with 12 bases in the middle. This CDR3 is 15 amino acids long. CDR3 in amino acids: CAISEWGRSSYEQYF. CDR3 in DNA: TGTGCCATCAGTGAATGGGGCCGGAGCTCCTACGAGCAGTACTTC.

This clone came up a few times. V is TRBV2 and J is TRBJ2-7, with D unresolved. There are 13 residues in the CDR3. Germline V gene sequence: CDR1 SNHLY, CDR2 FYNNEI. The ends were cut back, 8 bases at V and 3 bases at J, with 14 bases in the middle. The CDR3 coding sequence is TGTGCCAGCTGTCGGATTCGTTACTACGAGCAGTACTTC. Translating it yields CASCRIRYYEQYF.

This chain links TRBV5-6 with TRBJ2-7, with TRBD2 matching over 9 bases. The germline V gene has CDR1 SGHDT and CDR2 YYEEEE. The length of the CDR3 is 14 residues. The junction had 7 bases not matched to a gene; V was cut back by 4 bases and J by 5 bases. DNA of the CDR3: TGTGCCAGCAGCCCCGGGACTAGCAGCCACGAGCAGTACGTC. Translating gives CASSPGTSSHEQYV.

CDR3 residues: CASLQGAFGETQYF. The CDR3 bases are TGTGCCAGTTTACAGGGGGCCTTTGGAGAGACCCAGTACTTC. The chain recombines TRBV2 with TRBJ2-5; the match to TRBD1 covers 9 bases. Per germline, CDR1 SNHLY and CDR2 FYNNEI. V lost 9 bases, J lost 4 bases, and 9 bases stayed unmatched. This CDR3 is built from 14 residues.

V gene TRBV30 combines with J gene TRBJ1-1; weak D call: TRBD1 (5 bases). Trimming took off 4 bases at V and 4 bases at J, with 16 bases between the two ends. The CDR3 covers 14 residues. The germline V gene has CDR1 GTSNPN and CDR2 SVGIG (reference sequence). For the CDR3, the DNA is TGTGCCTGGACTTTGGCCCGCGGGGGCACTGAAGCTTTCTTT. Its protein is CAWTLARGGTEAFF.

Only a few counts were recorded for this clone. The chain has TRBV5-1 and TRBJ1-1, with 9 positions matching TRBD1. V gave up 4 bases and J gave up 2 bases; unmatched junction bases: 6. CDR1 is SGHRS and CDR2 is YFSETQ in the germline V gene. There are 15 residues in the CDR3. CDR3 sequence reads: CASSLQTGGNTEAFF. The CDR3 DNA sequence: TGCGCCAGCAGCCTCCAGACAGGGGGAAACACTGAAGCTTTCTTT.

The chain recombines TRBV6-5 with TRBJ2-1; weak D call: TRBD2 (6 bases). The germline V and J ends were trimmed by 6 bases and 8 bases, with 14 bases remaining between them. Germline V CDR1 and CDR2: MNHEY, SVGAGI. This CDR3 region has 13 residues. The CDR3 nucleotides read TGTGCCAGCAGCCCTCCGGGCGGGGATGAGCAGTTCTTC. This gives the protein CASSPPGGDEQFF.

The chain employs TRBV13 and TRBJ2-5; 7 nucleotides agree with TRBD2. The V gene's germline CDR1 is PRHDT and CDR2 FYEKMQ (reference sequence). The CDR3 is made up of 18 amino acids. V gave up 0 bases and J gave up 2 bases; unmatched junction bases: 12. In DNA, the CDR3 is TGTGCCAGCAGCTTAGGAAGTTGGGGAACTAGCGCGCAAGAGACCCAGTACTTC. The encoded protein is CASSLGSWGTSAQETQYF.

The chain uses TRBV5-1 and TRBJ2-2; D is possibly TRBD2 (6 bases). CDR3 length: 15 amino acids. CDR1 SGHRS and CDR2 YFSETQ come from the germline V gene. The germline V and J ends were trimmed by 0 bases and 6 bases, with 12 bases remaining between them. The CDR3 here is CASSLVGGLAGELFF. In DNA, the CDR3 is TGCGCCAGCAGCTTGGTAGGAGGGTTGGCCGGGGAGCTGTTTTTT.

This clone came up once. The V call is TRBV28, the J call TRBJ2-1, with a weak D call TRBD2 (5 bases). CDR1 is MDHEN, CDR2 SYDVKM, per germline. This CDR3 comprises 14 residues. The V end lost 3 bases, the J end lost 7 bases, and 13 bases lay between the germline ends. CDR3 nucleotides: TGTGCCAGCAGTTTGGTGGGAGCGTTGAATGAGCAGTTCTTC. Its protein product is CASSLVGALNEQFF. The full variable domain, with the rest looked up from reference TRBV28 and TRBJ2-1, is DVKVTQSSRYLVKRTGEKVFLECVQDMDHENMFWYRQDPGLGLRLIYFSYDVKMKEKGDIPEGYSVSREKKERFSLILESASTNQTSMYLCASSLVGALNEQFFGPGTRLTVL.

V gene TRBV6-1 combines with J gene TRBJ1-1; no definite D call. CDR3 length: 12 amino acids. Looked up from germline, CDR1 is MNHNS and CDR2 is SASEGT. Trimming removed 3 bases at V and 4 bases at J, with 6 bases between. The CDR3 sequence: CASSDRFTEAFF. For the CDR3, the DNA is TGTGCCAGCAGTGACAGATTCACTGAAGCTTTCTTT.

This clone was observed a single time. This sequence joins TRBV11-3 and TRBJ2-3; D is possibly TRBD2 (6 bases). With 7 bases removed from V and 6 bases from J, the gap between germline ends came to 17 bases. Per germline, CDR1 SGHNT and CDR2 YENEEA. CDR3 size: 14 residues. This chain's CDR3 is CASTRGGNGDTQYF. The DNA of the CDR3 is TGTGCCAGCACCCGTGGGGGGAACGGGGATACGCAGTATTTT.

This chain uses TRBV6-1 with TRBJ1-4, with TRBD1 matching 7 bases. J was trimmed by 0 bases and V by 2 bases; bases with no gene match: 12. Germline V gives CDR1 MNHNS, CDR2 SASEGT. This CDR3 has 19 amino acids. In nucleotides, the CDR3 is TGTGCCAGCAGTGAATTCGAGACAGGGATCCTCGCAACTAATGAAAAACTGTTTTTT. It specifies CASSEFETGILATNEKLFF.

CDR3 loop: CASSRQGPNTEAFF. As DNA, the CDR3 is TGTGCCAGCAGTCGACAGGGTCCTAACACTGAAGCTTTCTTT. The chain links TRBV6-1 to TRBJ1-1; 7 bases are a match to TRBD1. V lost 5 bases to trimming and J lost 2 bases; unmatched junction nucleotides: 5. The CDR3 sequence is 14 residues long. CDR1 MNHNS and CDR2 SASEGT come from the germline V gene.

CDR3 region: CATSRQISSADGYTF. The CDR3 coding sequence is TGTGCCACCAGCAGACAGATATCCTCGGCAGATGGCTACACCTTC. V gene TRBV15 combines with J gene TRBJ1-2, with unresolved D. The CDR3 consists of 15 residues. CDR1 is LNHNV and CDR2 is YYDKDF in the germline V gene (reference sequence). V was shortened by 2 bases and J by 6 bases, with 16 bases between the two germline ends.

The chain employs TRBV2 and TRBJ2-3; D may be TRBD1 (5 bases). V dropped 1 base and J dropped 2 bases, with 7 bases sitting between them. CDR3 size: 14 residues. The germline V gene encodes CDR1 SNHLY and CDR2 FYNNEI. The CDR3, as DNA: TGTGCCAGCAGTGAAGTAGGGGTCACAGATACGCAGTATTTT. Translation gives CASSEVGVTDTQYF.

The chain carries TRBV28 and TRBJ1-5, with 7 bases that match TRBD1. Trimming cost V 5 bases and J 6 bases; bases outside gene matches: 10. Germline lookup yields CDR1 MDHEN and CDR2 SYDVKM. The CDR3 has 15 residues. The DNA for the CDR3 is TGTGCCAGCAGTAGGGAGACAGGGCCGGGTCAGCCCCAGCATTTT. Its protein product is CASSRETGPGQPQHF.

Here the CDR3 reads CASSHPGQGAYEQYF. The CDR3 nucleotides read TGCGCCAGCAGCCACCCGGGACAGGGGGCCTACGAGCAGTACTTC. This chain joins TRBV5-1 and TRBJ2-7, with 11 bases lining up with TRBD1. The CDR3 contains 15 residues. V lost 4 bases to trimming and J lost 2 bases; unmatched junction nucleotides: 5. In germline, CDR1 is SGHRS, CDR2 YFSETQ.

V gene TRBV27 combines with J gene TRBJ1-5, with D uncertain. The V gene lost 6 bases and the J gene lost 5 bases, with 11 bases spanning the gap. This CDR3 is 13 amino acids long. CDR1 is MNHEY, CDR2 SMNVEV, per germline (reference sequence). The CDR3 DNA follows: TGTGCCAGCAGCCCCGGCATTGATCAGCCCCAGCATTTT. Translation gives CASSPGIDQPQHF.